A single sample gave rise to the 19 T cell receptor beta chains below, sequenced in a study of blood T cell repertoires in COVID-19. Here immunoSEQ multiplex PCR was the method, and the copy in TCRdb shows in-frame clones only, minus some. The table has approximately 100,000 clones, approximately 80% seen once; the top ten hold roughly a tenth. Input material: peripheral blood. The receptors were sampled from a human donor in a cohort sampled during active COVID-19.

DNA for the CDR3: TGTGCCAGCAAACGGGGGGGAGGAGCAGATACGCAGTATTTT. Its protein product is CASKRGGGADTQYF. V usage is TRBV2 and J usage is TRBJ2-3, with 8 bases aligning to TRBD2. V lost 7 bases, J lost 4 bases, and 7 bases stayed unmatched. This CDR3 comprises 14 residues. Germline assignment: CDR1 SNHLY and CDR2 FYNNEI.

The genes are TRBV6-5 and TRBJ1-2; D is unclear. Germline V CDR1 and CDR2: MNHEY, SVGAGI. CDR3 length: 13 residues. Trimming shortened V by 6 bases and J by 7 bases, and 15 bases separated the two germline ends. The CDR3 DNA reads TGTGCCAGCAGCCGCGGAACACCTGGTGGCTACACCTTC. This codes for CASSRGTPGGYTF.

The CDR3 region has the DNA TGTGCCAGCAGTTACGGGACAGACTATGGCTACACCTTC. This encodes CASSYGTDYGYTF. The chain uses TRBV6-2 or TRBV6-3 and TRBJ1-2, with 7 bases matching TRBD1. The CDR3 runs to 13 residues. Trimming at V came to 2 bases and at J to 3 bases, leaving 0 bases not matched to a gene. Germline V gene lookup returns CDR1 MNHEY and CDR2 SVGEGT.

The gene calls are TRBV27 and TRBJ2-3; TRBD2 matches at 7 bases. Germline assignment: CDR1 MNHEY and CDR2 SMNVEV (reference sequence). The CDR3 spans 17 residues. V lost 3 bases and J lost 0; bases outside the gene matches: 9. Written as DNA, the CDR3 is TGTGCCAGCAGTTTTTCCAACAGAGCGGGAAGCACAGATACGCAGTATTTT. It codes for CASSFSNRAGSTDTQYF.

The chain links TRBV6-5 to TRBJ1-3; D uncertain. Trimming took 9 bases from V and 1 from J, leaving 13 bases between them. The CDR3 spans 14 residues. Germline-derived CDR1 and CDR2 are MNHEY and SVGAGI. CDR3 in amino acids: CASSLRVSGNTIYF. The CDR3 bases are TGTGCCAGTTCCCTGAGGGTGTCTGGAAACACCATATATTTT.

This clone occurred a few times. The chain is built from TRBV19 and TRBJ1-5, with TRBD1 matching 8 bases. The junction had 4 bases not matched to a gene; V was cut back by 5 bases and J by 1 base. The germline gives CDR1 LNHDA, CDR2 SQIVND (reference sequence). The CDR3 extends over 15 amino acids. The CDR3 reads CASSYRGSSNQPQHF. In DNA, the CDR3 is TGTGCCAGTAGTTACAGGGGGTCCAGCAATCAGCCCCAGCATTTT.

V gene TRBV10-3 combines with J gene TRBJ2-7; 12 bases agree with TRBD1. The trim removed 2 bases at V and 0 bases at J, leaving 5 bases unmatched. CDR1 is ENHRY and CDR2 is SYGVKD in the germline V gene. The CDR3 loop spans 17 amino acids. This CDR3 reads CAISEPGQGARSYEQYF. Here the CDR3 DNA reads TGTGCCATCAGTGAGCCGGGACAGGGGGCACGCTCCTACGAGCAGTACTTC.

This clone was detected once. In nucleotides, the CDR3 is TGTGCCAGCAGCCAACGTCTTGCCCGTGGAGGCCTAGCGGACTACGAGCAGTACTTC. It codes for CASSQRLARGGLADYEQYF. V gene TRBV4-2 combines with J gene TRBJ2-7, with 7 positions matching TRBD2. V lost 2 bases and J lost 3; bases outside the gene matches: 19. The CDR3 is made up of 19 amino acids. Germline lookup yields CDR1 LGHNA and CDR2 YNFKEQ.

The gene calls are TRBV11-2 and TRBJ1-4; D may be TRBD1 (6 bases). V was shortened by 5 bases and J by 6 bases, with 16 bases between the two germline ends. This CDR3 is 15 amino acids long. Per the germline V gene, CDR1 is SGHAT and CDR2 is FQNNGV. CDR3: CASSRPGTFDEKLFF. DNA for the CDR3: TGTGCCAGCAGCCGACCTGGGACATTTGATGAAAAACTGTTTTTT. Using reference TRBV11-2 and TRBJ1-4 for the parts outside the CDR3, the full variable domain is EAGVAQSPRYKIIEKRQSVAFWCNPISGHATLYWYQQILGQGPKLLIQFQNNGVVDDSQLPKDRFSAERLKGVDSTLKIQPAKLEDSAVYLCASSRPGTFDEKLFFGSGTQLSVL.

The chain recombines TRBV27 with TRBJ2-7, with TRBD2 identical over 9 bases. With 4 bases clipped from V and 3 bases from J, the junction kept 4 bases outside the gene matches. This CDR3 is built from 14 residues. Germline CDR1 reads MNHEY; CDR2 reads SMNVEV (reference sequence). As DNA, the CDR3 is TGTGCCAGCAGTTCGCTGACTAGCGGCTACGAGCAGTACTTC. It specifies CASSSLTSGYEQYF.

J is TRBJ2-7 and V is TRBV6-5; possible D gene TRBD2, 5 bases. The length of the CDR3 is 15 residues. The germline V and J ends were trimmed by 6 bases and 1 base, with 16 bases remaining between them. Germline V gene sequence: CDR1 MNHEY, CDR2 SVGAGI. As DNA, the CDR3 is TGTGCCAGCAGGTCATCAGGACGGGGATCCTACGAGCAGTACTTC. It codes for CASRSSGRGSYEQYF.

The chain has TRBV27 and TRBJ2-2, with TRBD1 matching 7 bases. The V segment lost 5 bases and the J segment 0 bases; nucleotides outside the gene matches: 6. Germline V lookup: CDR1 MNHEY, CDR2 SMNVEV (reference sequence). The CDR3 is 16 residues long. The CDR3 bases are TGTGCCAGCAGTGCGACAGGGCCGACGAACACCGGGGAGCTGTTTTTT. Its protein is CASSATGPTNTGELFF.

The V gene is TRBV19, the J gene TRBJ1-1; D not certain. The V end lost 6 bases, the J end lost 1 base, and 3 bases lay between the germline ends. CDR1 is LNHDA and CDR2 is SQIVND in the germline V gene (reference sequence). The CDR3 loop spans 11 amino acids. The CDR3 reads CASSGNTEAFF. The CDR3 nucleotides read TGTGCCAGTAGCGGGAACACTGAAGCTTTCTTT. Together with reference TRBV19 and TRBJ1-1, the CDR3 gives the full variable domain: DGGITQSPKYLFRKEGQNVTLSCEQNLNHDAMYWYRQDPGQGLRLIYYSQIVNDFQKGDIAEGYSVSREKKESFPLTVTSAQKNPTAFYLCASSGNTEAFFGQGTRLTVV.

The CDR3 here is CASSIQVNQPQHF. The CDR3 DNA reads TGTGCCAGTAGTATACAGGTGAATCAGCCCCAGCATTTT. The V call is TRBV19, the J call TRBJ1-5; D call uncertain. CDR3 length equals 13 residues. Germline V gene lookup returns CDR1 LNHDA and CDR2 SQIVND (reference sequence). Trimming pared 2 bases from V and 4 bases from J, leaving 6 bases between.

This clone was seen just once. The rearrangement uses TRBV25-1 and TRBJ1-1; no clear D. There are 10 residues in the CDR3. Germline V gene data show CDR1 as MGHDK and CDR2 as SYGVNS. V lost 7 bases and J lost 5, with 5 bases in between. CDR3 bases: TGTGCCAGCATCGGGACTGAAGCTTTCTTT. Protein sequence: CASIGTEAFF.

The chain recombines TRBV3-1 (or the pseudogene TRBV3-2) with TRBJ1-2; 10 bases match TRBD1. The CDR3 consists of 12 residues. Germline loops: CDR1 LGHDT, CDR2 YNNKEL (reference sequence). The V segment lost 5 bases and the J segment 12 bases; nucleotides outside the gene matches: 6. The CDR3 sequence: CASSFKTGGHTF. The CDR3, as DNA: TGTGCCAGCAGCTTCAAGACAGGGGGCCACACCTTC.

The chain combines TRBV25-1 with TRBJ1-6; no definite D call. V lost 6 bases to trimming and J lost 3 bases, with 9 bases between them. The CDR3 runs 14 residues. Germline V gene sequence: CDR1 MGHDK, CDR2 SYGVNS. The CDR3 loop reads CASRENSYNSPLHF. CDR3 DNA: TGTGCCAGCAGAGAAAATAGCTATAATTCACCCCTCCACTTT.

This chain joins TRBV15 and TRBJ1-3; D may be TRBD1 (5 bases). Germline V gene lookup returns CDR1 LNHNV and CDR2 YYDKDF (reference sequence). CDR3 length: 18 residues. The germline V and J ends were trimmed by 0 bases and 2 bases, with 17 bases remaining between them. The CDR3 region has the DNA TGTGCCACCAGCAGAGAAGTGGGGGGAGCGGCCGCTGGAAACACCATATATTTT. Encoded protein: CATSREVGGAAAGNTIYF.

The chain joins TRBV27 to TRBJ1-1; TRBD1 matches 7 bases. This CDR3 has 13 residues. V was clipped by 3 bases and J by 4 bases; unmatched bases: 2. Per the germline V gene, CDR1 is MNHEY and CDR2 is SMNVEV (reference sequence). The DNA of the CDR3 is TGTGCCAGCAGTTTGCACAGGGGCACTGAAGCTTTCTTT. Residues: CASSLHRGTEAFF.